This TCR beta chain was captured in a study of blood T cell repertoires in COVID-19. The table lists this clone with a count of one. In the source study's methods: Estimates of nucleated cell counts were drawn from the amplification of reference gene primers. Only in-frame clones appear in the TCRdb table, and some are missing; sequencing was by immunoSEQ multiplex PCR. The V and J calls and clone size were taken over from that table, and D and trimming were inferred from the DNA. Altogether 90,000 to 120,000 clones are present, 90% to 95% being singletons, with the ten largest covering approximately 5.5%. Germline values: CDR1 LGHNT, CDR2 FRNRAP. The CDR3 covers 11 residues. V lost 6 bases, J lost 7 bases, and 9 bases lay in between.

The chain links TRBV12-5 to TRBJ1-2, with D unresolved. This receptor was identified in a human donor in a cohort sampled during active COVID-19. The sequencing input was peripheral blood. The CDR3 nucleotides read TGTGCTAGTGGACTAGGAGGTGGCTACACCTTC. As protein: CASGLGGGYTF.